The TCR beta chain described here comes from a study of T cell repertoires in cytomegalovirus infection. Turning to the study itself: Public TCR beta signatures were indicative of both CMV infection and a matching HLA type.

MiXCR, applied by TCRdb to the reads, yields one record per CDR3 protein. This repertoire shows about half a million distinct CDR3 sequences, about 44% found once; its top ten account for around 45%. The study, taken as a whole, reports: Individuals carrying CMV plus the relevant HLA were identified by cumulative frequency of public TCR beta families.

This clonotype was found many times. Its matching antigen is unknown. This CDR3 has 14 residues. V lost 8 bases and J 4 bases, leaving 15 bases between the germline ends. The germline V gene encodes CDR1 SNHLY and CDR2 FYNNEI. J is TRBJ1-3 and V is TRBV2, with D tentatively TRBD1 (5 bases). The TCR originated in a human donor in good health (CMV status not recorded). Some clones in this sample may be carry-over from other donors' samples. The input for sequencing was cultured PBMCs, taken from culture after CMV antigen stimulation. CDR3 amino acids: CASETAVAGNTIYF. CDR3 DNA: TGTGCCAGCGAGACAGCCGTCGCGGGAAACACCATATATTTT.